This is a list of T cell receptor beta chains from one sample in a study of blood T cell repertoires in COVID-19. Sequenced by immunoSEQ multiplex PCR; TCRdb stores in-frame clones only, minus some. The repertoire holds around 340,000 clones, with approximately 89% as singletons. The sample consisted of peripheral blood. The receptors shown here come from an older woman with COVID-19, enrolled during active disease. CDR3s include the opening cysteine and the closing phenylalanine or tryptophan. The order of the fields is J gene, clone size, V gene, D gene, CDR3 DNA, CDR3 protein. A D gene is named only where the DNA matches it firmly. Not every row has a clone size; where given, it reads once, few, many or a size class.

TRBJ2-3	-	TRBV3-1/TRBV3-2	TRBD2	TGTGCCAGCAGCCGGGCGGGGGGCCGCACAGATACGCAGTATTTT	CASSRAGGRTDTQYF
TRBJ2-3	-	TRBV9	-	TGTGCCAGCAGCGCCGTACAGGGACCCAATACGCAGTATTTT	CASSAVQGPNTQYF
TRBJ1-1	-	TRBV7-2	-	TGTGCCAGCAGCTTAGCGATGTCGTTTTGGCAGAACACTGAAGCTTTCTTT	CASSLAMSFWQNTEAFF
TRBJ1-2	-	TRBV13	-	TGTGCCAGCAGCTTAAAGACAGCAGCTGGCTACACCTTC	CASSLKTAAGYTF
TRBJ2-7	-	TRBV19	TRBD2	TGTGCCAGTAGTACCTTAGCGGGGGGGAAGGTCGGCGAGCAGTACTTC	CASSTLAGGKVGEQYF
TRBJ2-3	-	TRBV7-3	-	TGTGCCAGCAGCTTTATGACTAGTTCAGATACGCAGTATTTT	CASSFMTSSDTQYF
TRBJ1-2	-	TRBV30	-	TGTGCCTGGAGTGTACGTGGCAACTATGGCTACACCTTC	CAWSVRGNYGYTF
TRBJ2-5	-	TRBV5-1	-	TGCGCCAGCACCGCGGGCACAGTCCCCAAAGAGACCCAGTACTTC	CASTAGTVPKETQYF
TRBJ1-2	-	TRBV5-5	-	TGTGCCAGCAGCTTACAGACAGATCTTAACTATGGCTACACCTTC	CASSLQTDLNYGYTF
TRBJ1-3	once	TRBV5-1	TRBD1	TGCGCCAGCAGCTTGGGGTCGACAGGGTCTGGAAACACCATATATTTT	CASSLGSTGSGNTIYF
TRBJ1-6	-	TRBV9	TRBD1	TGTGCCAGCAGCGGCTTCAGGGGGACAGGGACCTATAATTCACCCCTCCACTTT	CASSGFRGTGTYNSPLHF
TRBJ1-2	few	TRBV10-3	TRBD1	TGTGCCATCAGTGAGAGACAGGGGGCGGAAGGCTACACCTTC	CAISERQGAEGYTF
TRBJ1-1	few	TRBV30	-	TGTGCCCGACGGACATCTGAGAACACTGAAGCTTTCTTT	CARRTSENTEAFF
TRBJ1-2	-	TRBV7-9	-	TGTGCCAGCAGCCCCGAACTAGCAAGGGGCTATGGCTACACCTTC	CASSPELARGYGYTF
TRBJ1-1	-	TRBV5-5	TRBD1	TGTGCCAGCAGCGCGAGCACAGGGGACACTGAAGCTTTCTTT	CASSASTGDTEAFF
TRBJ1-5	-	TRBV10-2	TRBD1	TGCGCCAGCAGACTTGGACAGGGAAATCAGCCCCAGCATTTT	CASRLGQGNQPQHF
TRBJ2-5	-	TRBV6-5	-	TGTGCCAGCAGTTACTCTCAACAACAGACCCAGTACTTC	CASSYSQQQTQYF
TRBJ2-5	-	TRBV6-1	TRBD1	TGTGCCAGCAGTGACCCAGGGGGCGAACTCAAAGAGACCCAGTACTTC	CASSDPGGELKETQYF
TRBJ2-7	-	TRBV4-2	TRBD2	TGTGCCAGCAGCCAAGGAAGCGGGGGGGCGGACTACGAGCAGTACTTC	CASSQGSGGADYEQYF
TRBJ2-7	-	TRBV10-3	TRBD1	TGTGCCACCCAGAGGGACAGAACCTTGGAGCAGTACTTC	CATQRDRTLEQYF
TRBJ2-7	-	TRBV15	-	TGTGCCACCAGCAGAGATCACGGAGGGACGCCCTACGAGCAGTACTTC	CATSRDHGGTPYEQYF
TRBJ1-5	few	TRBV27	-	TGTGCCAGCAGTGGCCACGACAAGGGCAATCAGCCCCAGCATTTT	CASSGHDKGNQPQHF
TRBJ1-2	-	TRBV2	-	TGTGCCAGCAGTGCGTGGCAGGGTAACTATGGCTACACCTTC	CASSAWQGNYGYTF